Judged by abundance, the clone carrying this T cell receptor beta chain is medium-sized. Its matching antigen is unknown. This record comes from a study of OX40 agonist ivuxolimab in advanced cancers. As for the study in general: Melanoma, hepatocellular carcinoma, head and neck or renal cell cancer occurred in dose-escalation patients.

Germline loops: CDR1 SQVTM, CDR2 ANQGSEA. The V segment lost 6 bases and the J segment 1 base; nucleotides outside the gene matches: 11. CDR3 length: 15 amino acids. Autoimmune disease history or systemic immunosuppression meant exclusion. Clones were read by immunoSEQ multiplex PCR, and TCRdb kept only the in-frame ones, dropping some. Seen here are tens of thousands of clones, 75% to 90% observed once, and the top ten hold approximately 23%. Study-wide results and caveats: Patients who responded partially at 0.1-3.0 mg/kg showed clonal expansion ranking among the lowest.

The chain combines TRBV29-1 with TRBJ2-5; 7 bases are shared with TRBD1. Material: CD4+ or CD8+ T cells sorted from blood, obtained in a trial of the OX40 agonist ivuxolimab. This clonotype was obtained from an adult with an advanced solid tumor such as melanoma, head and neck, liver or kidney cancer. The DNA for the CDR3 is TGCAGCGTCGATCATACAGGGGACCCCCAAGAGACCCAGTACTTC. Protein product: CSVDHTGDPQETQYF. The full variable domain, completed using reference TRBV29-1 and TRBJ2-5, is SAVISQKPSRDICQRGTSLTIQCQVDSQVTMMFWYRQQPGQSLTLIATANQGSEATYESGFVIDKFPISRPNLTFSTLTVSNMSPEDSSIYLCSVDHTGDPQETQYFGPGTRLLVL.